This T cell receptor beta chain was sequenced for a study of cytotoxic CD8 clonotypes in ibrutinib-treated CLL. In the study overall: Response samples were taken after a median about twelve months of treatment, range 6 to 36.

Assay: immunoSEQ multiplex PCR; the TCRdb copy retains only in-frame clones and omits some. The table records fewer than 150,000 clones, 84% of them present only once. To note about this clone: Antigen: not known.

Findings of the study overall: Age-matched healthy donor levels were exceeded by baseline clonality, which tracked circulating CD8+ T-cell counts. Clonality was higher at ibrutinib response and returned toward baseline at progression.

The CDR3 runs to 17 residues. V lost 6 bases, J lost 0 bases, and 15 bases lay in between. The V gene's germline CDR1 is LNHDA and CDR2 SQIVND (reference sequence). The specimen was PBMCs, collected after 24 months of ibrutinib treatment. This clonotype originated in a human donor with chronic lymphocytic leukemia. V is TRBV19 and J is TRBJ1-6; tentative D call: TRBD1 (6 bases). CDR3 sequence: CASSPQGFRSYNSPLHF. As DNA, the CDR3 is TGTGCCAGTAGCCCCCAGGGGTTCCGCTCCTATAATTCACCCCTCCACTTT.